These 14 T cell receptor beta chains came from one sample sequenced in a study of blood T cells in healthy people across ages (dated by TCRdb to the mid-2010s). Libraries were constructed by 5' RACE. Sequenced on an Illumina HiSeq 2500. A second PCR of roughly 6 to 12 cycles was run with a J-beta primer mix and a sample-barcoded 5' primer. TCRdb cleaned the public reads at Q25 with fastp, built clones with MiXCR and kept in-frame beta chains. Rows matching on CDR3 protein sequence are summarized as one entry with the most common DNA and genes. This sample is represented by roughly 1,500,000 distinct CDR3 sequences; almost 35% of them were singletons. Around 11% of the sample lies in the top ten. Material: blood. The receptors originated from a woman aged 25 to 45 in good health.

This sequence joins TRBV7-9 and TRBJ2-1; tentative D call: TRBD1 (5 bases). CDR3 length equals 15 residues. Per the germline V gene, CDR1 is SEHNR and CDR2 is FQNEAQ (reference sequence). Deletions cut 5 bases from V and 6 bases from J, with 17 bases between. This chain's CDR3 is CASSLSTRACNEQFF. The CDR3 DNA follows: TGTGCCAGCAGCCTCTCGACCAGGGCCTGCAATGAGCAGTTCTTC.

Notes on this clonotype: This may be a read error, as it is one base from a much larger clone. The chain has TRBV4-1 and TRBJ1-2, with D hard to call. The CDR3 totals 16 residues. The V and J ends lost 4 bases and 8 bases respectively, with 23 bases between them. The germline V gene has CDR1 MGHRA and CDR2 YSYEKL. The CDR3 DNA follows: TGCGCCAGCAGCCCCACCGGGGTGTTGGTCCGACAAGGCTACACCTTC. Protein product: CASSPTGVLVRQGYTF.

The V gene is TRBV27, the J gene TRBJ2-7, with D perhaps assigned TRBD1 or TRBD2 (5 bases each). The CDR3 totals 14 residues. Germline CDR1 MNHEY, CDR2 SMNVEV (reference sequence). V dropped 5 bases and J dropped 5 bases, with 16 bases sitting between them. CDR3 loop: CASSPAPGQHEQYF. The CDR3 nucleotides are TGTGCCAGCAGTCCCGCCCCGGGGCAACACGAGCAGTACTTC.

Remarks on this clonotype: A much larger clone lies one base from this, so it may be a read error. V gene TRBV6-5 combines with J gene TRBJ1-5; perhaps TRBD1 as D (6 bases). The V and J ends lost 6 bases and 3 bases respectively, with 9 bases between them. This CDR3 has 13 amino acids. Germline lookup yields CDR1 MNHEY and CDR2 SVGAGI. CDR3 DNA: TGTGCCAGCAGCCGGGACACCAATCAGCCCCAGCATTTT. Residues: CASSRDTNQPQHF.

Written as DNA, the CDR3 is TGTGCCAGCAGCGTCTCCGGGACTCAGCCCTTTGAGCAGTTCTTC. It is translated as CASSVSGTQPFEQFF. The rearrangement links TRBV9 to TRBJ2-1; D might be TRBD2 (6 bases). V lost 2 bases to trimming and J lost 9 bases, with 18 bases between them. The CDR3 covers 15 residues. Germline loops: CDR1 SGDLS, CDR2 YYNGEE.

The rearrangement uses TRBV29-1 and TRBJ2-5; TRBD1 aligns across 8 bases. The CDR3 is 13 residues long. Germline V gene lookup returns CDR1 SQVTM and CDR2 ANQGSEA. V dropped 4 bases and J dropped 3; count of bases not matched to a gene: 4. The CDR3 spells CSVGEQGEETQYF. The CDR3 DNA is TGCAGCGTTGGGGAACAGGGGGAAGAGACCCAGTACTTC.

This clonotype was counted ten times or more. This sequence joins TRBV29-1 and TRBJ1-2; 7 bases align to TRBD1. Trimming at V came to 7 bases and at J to 8 bases, leaving 10 bases not matched to a gene. Germline V gene sequence: CDR1 SQVTM, CDR2 ANQGSEA. This CDR3 has 12 residues. CDR3 amino acids: CSAETDRAGYTF. CDR3 coding DNA: TGCAGCGCTGAGACCGACAGGGCGGGCTACACCTTC.

This clonotype occurred a few times. This chain connects TRBV12-3 or TRBV12-4 to TRBJ2-7, with a weak D call TRBD1 (6 bases). The V and J ends lost 3 bases and 6 bases respectively, with 9 bases between them. The CDR3 totals 12 residues. CDR3 DNA: TGTGCCAGCAGTTTTCCGGACAGCGAGCAGTACTTC. Residues: CASSFPDSEQYF.

This clonotype was detected only a few times. J is TRBJ1-5 and V is TRBV5-5; no clear D gene. The CDR3 sequence is 16 residues long. Germline values: CDR1 SGHKS, CDR2 YYEKEE (reference sequence). V lost 1 base, J lost 0 bases, and 11 bases lay in between. The CDR3 here is CASSLHWRDSNQPQHF. CDR3 nucleotides: TGTGCCAGCAGCTTGCATTGGAGAGATAGCAATCAGCCCCAGCATTTT.

The chain employs TRBV16 and TRBJ1-1; D perhaps matches TRBD1 (6 bases). This CDR3 region has 17 residues. V lost 2 bases to trimming and J lost 3 bases, with 19 bases between them. Per the germline V gene, CDR1 is KGHSY and CDR2 is FQNENV. This chain's CDR3 is CASSQEQGKVGDTEAFF. In nucleotides, the CDR3 is TGTGCCAGCAGCCAAGAACAGGGAAAAGTCGGGGACACTGAAGCTTTCTTT.

For this clonotype: The junction differs from germline at one of its ends, possibly a read error. The rearrangement joins TRBV2 to TRBJ2-1; D perhaps matches TRBD2 (6 bases). Germline lookup yields CDR1 SNHLY and CDR2 FYNNEI. This CDR3 region has 12 residues. The DNA of the CDR3 is TGTGCAGGGGCTAGCGCGTACAATGAGCGGTTCTTC. Amino acid sequence: CAGASAYNERFF.

This clonotype was seen only a few times. The gene calls are TRBV4-1 and TRBJ2-3; 13 bases fit TRBD2. Germline V gives CDR1 MGHRA, CDR2 YSYEKL. This CDR3 comprises 19 residues. V shed 0 bases and J 2 bases; nucleotides not matched to a gene: 8. CDR3 sequence: CASSQDPPGLAGNTDTQYF. The CDR3 bases are TGCGCCAGCAGCCAAGACCCCCCGGGACTAGCGGGGAACACAGATACGCAGTATTTT.

This clonotype was detected only a few times. The chain employs TRBV20-1 and TRBJ2-1, with D perhaps given as TRBD1 or TRBD2 (5 bases each). The CDR3 extends over 15 amino acids. V was cut by 3 bases and J by 7 bases, with 19 bases left in between. Germline CDR1 reads DFQATT; CDR2 reads SNEGSKA (reference sequence). This CDR3 reads CSASSGTTLGNEQFF. In nucleotides, the CDR3 is TGCAGTGCTAGTTCCGGGACCACCCTGGGTAATGAGCAGTTCTTC.

The chain combines TRBV28 with TRBJ2-1; D is perhaps TRBD2 (7 bases). Germline V lookup: CDR1 MDHEN, CDR2 SYDVKM. V was clipped by 6 bases and J by 9 bases, with 18 bases between them. This CDR3 is 14 amino acids long. The chain's CDR3 is CASRTSYRVGEQFF. The DNA for the CDR3 is TGTGCCAGCAGGACTAGCTACAGGGTCGGTGAGCAGTTCTTC. Together with reference TRBV28 and TRBJ2-1, the CDR3 gives the full variable domain: DVKVTQSSRYLVKRTGEKVFLECVQDMDHENMFWYRQDPGLGLRLIYFSYDVKMKEKGDIPEGYSVSREKKERFSLILESASTNQTSMYLCASRTSYRVGEQFFGPGTRLTVL.